The 9 T cell receptor beta chains below were found in one sample sequenced in a study of T-cell reconstitution after alpha-beta-depleted transplantation in children. TCRbeta library construction was performed incorporating unique molecular identifiers. TCRdb passed the PCR reads through MiXCR, listing each CDR3 protein once. Among about 420,000 distinct CDR3 sequences listed, about 17% were seen once. The input for sequencing was PBMCs, mostly from graft donor cells, taken 360 days after TCRalphabeta/CD19-depleted stem cell transplant. The receptors stem from a boy in the first two years of life who had a stem cell transplant for Wiskott-Aldrich syndrome, so the T cells may come from the graft donor.

The V call is TRBV7-9, the J call TRBJ2-3, with 10 bases fitting TRBD1. Germline V lookup: CDR1 SEHNR, CDR2 FQNEAQ (reference sequence). CDR3 size: 17 residues. V shed 5 bases and J 1 base; nucleotides not matched to a gene: 9. Here the CDR3 DNA reads TGTGCCAGCAGCGGCGGGACAGGGGTCGGGGGCACAGATACGCAGTATTTT. Protein sequence: CASSGGTGVGGTDTQYF.

In its sample, this clonotype was seen many times. V usage is TRBV24-1 and J usage is TRBJ2-1, with TRBD2 matching 12 bases. Germline lookup yields CDR1 KGHDR and CDR2 SFDVKD. The CDR3 consists of 16 residues. V shed 1 base, J shed 8 bases, and the junction held 5 bases outside the gene matches. The CDR3 DNA is TGTGCCACCAGTGATTTAGGACTAGCGGGAAGGGATGAGCAGTTCTTC. It specifies CATSDLGLAGRDEQFF.

The chain employs TRBV6-5 and TRBJ1-1; no definite D call. Germline CDR1 is MNHEY and CDR2 is SVGAGI. This CDR3 comprises 14 residues. The V end was cut by 2 bases, the J end by 2 bases, with 9 bases between. The CDR3 DNA reads TGTGCCAGCAGTTACCATGGGGTAAACACTGAAGCTTTCTTT. It specifies CASSYHGVNTEAFF.

This clonotype turned up a few times. The V call is TRBV10-3, the J call TRBJ2-1; D call uncertain. This CDR3 is built from 12 residues. V shed 2 bases and J shed 7 bases, with 6 bases lying between them. Germline assignment: CDR1 ENHRY and CDR2 SYGVKD. The CDR3 spells CAISEIMNEQFF. Written as DNA, the CDR3 is TGTGCCATCAGTGAGATCATGAATGAGCAGTTCTTC.

A single count supports this clonotype. The V and J genes are TRBV10-3 and TRBJ2-7; 9 bases map to TRBD2. The J segment lost 4 bases and the V segment lost 2 bases, leaving 3 bases of the junction unmatched. Germline CDR1 reads ENHRY; CDR2 reads SYGVKD. CDR3 length equals 14 residues. In DNA, the CDR3 is TGTGCCATCAGTGAGGGGACTAGCAGGTACGAGCAGTACTTC. Protein product: CAISEGTSRYEQYF.

This clonotype was recorded a few times. The chain couples TRBV19 to TRBJ2-3; no clear D gene. Between the trimmed V and J ends, which lost 1 base and 1 base, there was a span of 3 bases. The CDR3 runs 13 residues. Germline CDR1 LNHDA, CDR2 SQIVND (reference sequence). The CDR3 nucleotides read TGTGCCAGTAGTATAGTCCGCACAGATACGCAGTATTTT. This encodes CASSIVRTDTQYF.

The chain joins TRBV5-1 to TRBJ2-1, with 13 bases matching TRBD2. The junction had 10 bases not matched to a gene; V was cut back by 2 bases and J by 8 bases. Germline values: CDR1 SGHRS, CDR2 YFSETQ. CDR3 length equals 17 residues. DNA for the CDR3: TGCGCCAGCAGCTTACTACTAGCGGGGGGGCCTAGAGATGAGCAGTTCTTC. This encodes CASSLLLAGGPRDEQFF.

The CDR3 DNA follows: TGTGCCAGCAGTTTAGCGGGCAGGTTGGGGCAAGAGACCCAGTACTTC. Translation: CASSLAGRLGQETQYF. V is TRBV12-3 or TRBV12-4 and J is TRBJ2-5; D gene unclear. This CDR3 comprises 16 residues. V was cut by 0 bases and J by 2 bases, with 13 bases left in between.

This clonotype came up a few times. This chain uses TRBV7-6 with TRBJ2-3, with D perhaps matching TRBD2 (6 bases). From germline, CDR1 is SGHVS and CDR2 FNYEAQ. V lost 5 bases and J lost 2, with 17 bases in between. The CDR3 spans 16 residues. CDR3 in amino acids: CASSLLSGRVTDTQYF. DNA for the CDR3: TGTGCCAGCAGCCTCCTTAGCGGAAGGGTCACAGATACGCAGTATTTT.